This TCR beta chain stems from a study of T-cell reconstitution after alpha-beta-depleted transplantation in children. General observations from the study: Expanded clones from the graft, numbering several hundred, reportedly supplied alpha-beta T cells about two months after transplant. Surviving recipient T cells and thymic progenitors produced the high day-60 TCRbeta diversity seen in some patients. One year after transplant, T-cell counts and diversity came mostly from newly produced T cells.

The CDR3 sequence is 14 residues long. V lost 5 bases, J lost 6 bases, and 17 bases lay in between. For TCRbeta, the library was prepared with unique molecular identifiers. TCRdb processed the PCR reads anew with MiXCR; each CDR3 protein has one entry. The profile shows approximately 500,000 distinct CDR3 sequences, about 10% of them singletons. With regard to this clonotype: The antigen remains undetermined. This could be a read error, since a much larger clone is one nucleotide away.

The material was PBMCs, obtained before TCRalphabeta/CD19-depleted stem cell transplant. The chain uses TRBV12-3 or TRBV12-4 and TRBJ2-7; the D gene is possibly TRBD2 (6 bases). The clonotype originates from a child younger than 10 with inherited bone marrow failure, due to receive a stem cell transplant. Here the CDR3 DNA reads TGTGCCAGCAGTGCCGCTCTAGAGGGAGGCGAGCAGTACTTC. Translated: CASSAALEGGEQYF.